Below, one TCR beta chain is given with its context. Its antigen remains unknown. The sample belongs to a study of shared clonotypes between healthy human individuals. For the study at large: Used for every donor were three CD4 naive, three CD4 memory, two CD8 naive and one CD8 memory plate. The study, taken as a whole, reports: Against clonotypes common to all four donors, non-shared ones had lower generation probabilities.

HIV-negative, healthy adults without recent acute infections or vaccinations were the donors. CDR1 is LNHDA and CDR2 is SQIVND in the germline V gene (reference sequence). This CDR3 is 11 amino acids long. TCRdb's copy holds only in-frame clones and misses some; the assay was immunoSEQ multiplex PCR. The sample yields a few million clones, about nine tenths seen once. The specimen was naive CD4+ T cells from PBMCs. Documented subset: CD45RA+ positively selected. The sequence was collected from a man younger than 35 in good health. Some clones in this sample may be carry-over from other donors' samples. The chain employs TRBV19 and TRBJ1-2; D gene unclear. The CDR3 DNA follows: TGTGCGGTAGTGGTCAACTATGGCTACACCTTC. It yields the protein CAVVVNYGYTF.